The rows below give T cell receptor beta chains drawn from one sample of a study of blood T cell repertoires in COVID-19. Repertoires were generated with immunoSEQ multiplex PCR, while TCRdb's copy carries only in-frame clones and drops some. The sample consists of about 66,000 clones, under 90% of them appearing once. The sequencing input was peripheral blood. Receptors were obtained from a man aged 60 to 69 with acute or convalescent COVID-19. CDR3s leave out the opening cysteine and the closing phenylalanine or tryptophan. Size values are once, few and many counts, or a class for expanded clones, and some rows have none.

>TRBV6-5|-|TRBJ1-1
ASSYSRNTEAF
>TRBV11-3|-|TRBJ2-7
ASSGHSYEQY
>TRBV7-3|-|TRBJ2-5
ASSTPGLAGDETQY
>TRBV19|-|TRBJ2-5
ASSSRREGETQY
>TRBV12-3/TRBV12-4|-|TRBJ2-3
ASSPQGDTQY
>TRBV11-2|-|TRBJ2-3
ASSFGGEVDTQY
>TRBV6-1|once|TRBJ2-1
ASSELGGRGEQF
>TRBV10-2|-|TRBJ1-3
ASSEPRRGSGNTIY
>TRBV9|once|TRBJ2-1
ASSVRSSSYNEQF
>TRBV29-1|-|TRBJ1-2
SVLQGTGGYT
>TRBV5-4|once|TRBJ2-7
ASSIWGGPYEQY
>TRBV10-3|-|TRBJ2-3
AISESTSTDTQY
>TRBV24-1|few|TRBJ2-3
ATSDPRQGYTDTQY
>TRBV6-5|-|TRBJ2-3
ASFWRGSYTDTQY
>TRBV3-1/TRBV3-2|-|TRBJ2-3
ASSYQRDRGDTQY
>TRBV6-1|-|TRBJ1-4
ASSERPGRIATNEKLF
>TRBV10-2|once|TRBJ1-1
ASRTRTALPPNTEAF
>TRBV20-1|once|TRBJ2-1
SARPGSEQF
>TRBV5-1|-|TRBJ1-1
ASSSGQEAF
>TRBV5-1|-|TRBJ2-2
ASSSTAWTSGGTPNTGELF
>TRBV14|once|TRBJ1-1
ASSQVLEGDRGVNTEAF
>TRBV6-1|-|TRBJ2-1
ASSESNEQF
>TRBV9|once|TRBJ1-1
ASSGRDRDNEAF
>TRBV24-1|-|TRBJ2-2
ATSDPPGQGADGELF
>TRBV6-6|-|TRBJ1-1
ASSYPGQLNTEAF
>TRBV6-6|-|TRBJ1-1
ASSRPTGMNTEAF
>TRBV7-9|-|TRBJ1-2
ASSPLSGGANGYT
>TRBV6-1|-|TRBJ1-2
ASSEKDSLYGYT
>TRBV27|-|TRBJ2-1
ASSLSPGQGLNFFDNEQF
>TRBV2|-|TRBJ2-1
ASSESRGNNEQF
>TRBV6-5|-|TRBJ1-1
ASRGGDDNTEAF